Shown below are 32 T cell receptor beta chains from a single sample sequenced in a study of graft-versus-host responses after intestinal transplantation. Profiling relied on immunoSEQ multiplex PCR, and the TCRdb table lists in-frame clones only, not all of them. The repertoire holds over 10,000 clones, with roughly 84% as singletons. The input for sequencing was PBMCs, taken around 310 days after intestinal transplant. The receptors were sampled from a human patient who received an intestinal transplant, so some T cells may come from the graft donor.

The table lists this clone with a count of one. V gene TRBV6-1 combines with J gene TRBJ2-3; 7 bases map to TRBD2. V gave up 0 bases and J gave up 0 bases; unmatched junction bases: 15. The CDR3 totals 20 residues. Per germline, CDR1 MNHNS and CDR2 SASEGT. The CDR3 bases are TGTGCCAGCAGTGAAGCGCCGGGGAGTAGCGGGTTTCCTAGCACAGATACGCAGTATTTT. Its translation is CASSEAPGSSGFPSTDTQYF.

Only one count was recorded for this clone. J is TRBJ2-2 and V is TRBV29-1; D might be TRBD1 or TRBD2, each matching 6 bases. Germline CDR1 reads SQVTM; CDR2 reads ANQGSEA. This CDR3 comprises 17 residues. Between the trimmed V and J ends, which lost 5 bases and 5 bases, there was a span of 24 bases. The CDR3 loop is CSVHPRGDVEGTGELFF. The CDR3 nucleotides are TGCAGCGTTCACCCTAGGGGGGACGTCGAAGGGACCGGGGAGCTGTTTTTT.

The count of this clone is one. The rearrangement joins TRBV6-4 to TRBJ2-3, with TRBD2 matching over 7 bases. The CDR3 loop spans 15 amino acids. Per germline, CDR1 MRHNA and CDR2 SNTAGT. With 3 bases clipped from V and 0 bases from J, the junction kept 3 bases outside the gene matches. CDR3 bases: TGTGCCAGCAGTGAAAATAGCGGGAGCACAGATACGCAGTATTTT. It is translated as CASSENSGSTDTQYF.

The rearrangement joins TRBV6-1 to TRBJ2-1; 7 bases match TRBD2. Germline trimming cut 4 bases from V and 6 bases from J; bases unmatched to any gene: 12. CDR3 length equals 16 residues. Germline V gene data show CDR1 as MNHNS and CDR2 as SASEGT. Here the CDR3 reads CASSARGGLVSNEQFF. In nucleotides, the CDR3 is TGTGCCAGCAGTGCCCGAGGAGGACTAGTAAGCAATGAGCAGTTCTTC.

This chain uses TRBV4-2 with TRBJ2-1; D gene uncertain. The germline CDR1 and CDR2 sequences are LGHNA and YNFKEQ. The CDR3 sequence is 16 residues long. V gave up 0 bases and J gave up 4 bases, with 13 bases separating them. The DNA of the CDR3 is TGTGCCAGCAGCCAAGAGCACGGCGGCGTATACAATGAGCAGTTCTTC. Translation: CASSQEHGGVYNEQFF.

Only one count was recorded for this clone. This chain links TRBV5-6 with TRBJ2-5; D call uncertain. This CDR3 comprises 11 residues. The V end lost 0 bases, the J end lost 6 bases, and 3 bases lay between the germline ends. CDR1 is SGHDT and CDR2 is YYEEEE in the germline V gene. CDR3 sequence (DNA): TGTGCCAGCAGCTTGGCGCAGACCCAGTACTTC. Translated, it gives CASSLAQTQYF.

This chain uses TRBV9 with TRBJ2-1; no reliable D call. Germline CDR1 is SGDLS and CDR2 is YYNGEE. The CDR3 loop spans 14 amino acids. Trimming removed 3 bases from V and 0 bases from J, with 7 bases in between. CDR3 sequence: CASSGSSSYNEQFF. The DNA for the CDR3 is TGTGCCAGCAGCGGAAGTAGCTCCTACAATGAGCAGTTCTTC.

The chain's CDR3 is CASSPNRGRSDTQYF. The CDR3 DNA follows: TGTGCCAGTAGTCCTAACAGGGGGCGGTCAGATACGCAGTATTTT. The V call is TRBV19, the J call TRBJ2-3; 9 bases fit TRBD1. Trimming took 5 bases from V and 4 from J; bases not matched to a gene: 7. This CDR3 comprises 15 residues. Germline V lookup: CDR1 LNHDA, CDR2 SQIVND (reference sequence).

The chain recombines TRBV4-2 with TRBJ2-3; possibly TRBD1 or TRBD2 for D (5 bases each). Trimming took off 1 base at V and 2 bases at J, with 16 bases between the two ends. This CDR3 region has 17 residues. Germline V gene lookup returns CDR1 LGHNA and CDR2 YNFKEQ. The CDR3 sequence: CASSQGRSGTHTDTQYF. Here the CDR3 DNA reads TGTGCCAGCAGCCAAGGAAGGTCCGGGACCCACACAGATACGCAGTATTTT.

The chain has TRBV6-6 and TRBJ2-7, with 10 bases aligning to TRBD2. CDR3 length: 15 residues. The V and J ends lost 4 bases and 3 bases, in that order; junction bases with no gene match: 6. Germline V gene sequence: CDR1 MNHNY, CDR2 SVGAGI (reference sequence). CDR3 residues: CASSSPGLANYEQYF. CDR3 bases: TGTGCCAGCAGTTCTCCGGGACTAGCGAACTACGAGCAGTACTTC.

This chain links TRBV2 with TRBJ1-5; tentatively, D is TRBD1 (5 bases). Deletions cut 6 bases from V and 3 bases from J, with 15 bases between. CDR1 SNHLY and CDR2 FYNNEI come from the germline V gene. This CDR3 region has 15 residues. CDR3 region: CASREGFRLNQPQHF. The CDR3 coding sequence is TGTGCCAGCAGGGAGGGGTTCAGACTCAATCAGCCCCAGCATTTT.

This sequence joins TRBV11-2 and TRBJ2-7; 9 nucleotides agree with TRBD1. The CDR3 is made up of 14 amino acids. V shed 5 bases, J shed 3 bases, and the junction held 5 bases outside the gene matches. From germline, CDR1 is SGHAT and CDR2 FQNNGV. The CDR3 coding sequence is TGTGCCAGCAGCCCCGGGACAGGGTACTACGAGCAGTACTTC. Translation gives CASSPGTGYYEQYF. Looking up the rest from reference TRBV11-2 and TRBJ2-7 gives the full variable domain: EAGVAQSPRYKIIEKRQSVAFWCNPISGHATLYWYQQILGQGPKLLIQFQNNGVVDDSQLPKDRFSAERLKGVDSTLKIQPAKLEDSAVYLCASSPGTGYYEQYFGPGTRLTVT.

The V and J genes are TRBV6-4 and TRBJ1-5; D is ambiguous. Trimming stripped 2 bases from V and 1 base from J, with 0 bases between. The CDR3 loop spans 12 amino acids. Germline V CDR1 and CDR2: MRHNA, SNTAGT. The CDR3 region is CASSDSNQPQHF. The DNA of the CDR3 is TGTGCCAGCAGTGACAGCAATCAGCCCCAGCATTTT.

The chain has TRBV5-1 and TRBJ2-2, with TRBD2 matching over 9 bases. The CDR3 totals 14 residues. Unmatched junction bases numbered 6, after V lost 2 bases and J lost 10 bases. CDR1 and CDR2 (germline): SGHRS, YFSETQ. This chain's CDR3 is CASSLGTSRSELFF. DNA of the CDR3: TGCGCCAGCAGCTTAGGGACTAGCCGGTCGGAGCTGTTTTTT.

V and J are TRBV4-3 and TRBJ2-5; D assignment may be TRBD1 or TRBD2 (5 bases each). This CDR3 is built from 14 residues. Per the germline V gene, CDR1 is LGHNA and CDR2 is YSLEER. V shed 0 bases and J shed 5 bases, with 10 bases lying between them. Here the CDR3 DNA reads TGCGCCAGCAGCCAAGAACCCTGGGGGGAGACCCAGTACTTC. Translation gives CASSQEPWGETQYF.

The rearrangement uses TRBV10-2 and TRBJ2-7; possibly TRBD1 for D (6 bases). V lost 0 bases and J 0 bases, leaving 12 bases between the germline ends. This CDR3 spans 16 amino acids. Germline V CDR1 and CDR2: WSHSY, SAAADI. CDR3 sequence (DNA): TGCGCCAGCAGTGAGTCCTCGGGACACCTCTCCTACGAGCAGTACTTC. Residues: CASSESSGHLSYEQYF.

The gene calls are TRBV9 and TRBJ2-5; D might be TRBD1 (6 bases). Looked up from germline, CDR1 is SGDLS and CDR2 is YYNGEE. The V end lost 0 bases, the J end lost 3 bases, and 12 bases lay between the germline ends. The CDR3 has 15 amino acids. The CDR3 sequence: CASSVEGTPKETQYF. CDR3 sequence (DNA): TGTGCCAGCAGCGTAGAGGGGACACCTAAAGAGACCCAGTACTTC.

This chain uses TRBV5-1 with TRBJ2-7, with TRBD1 matching 10 bases. J gave up 4 bases and V 4 bases, and 11 bases lay outside the gene matches. Germline CDR1 SGHRS, CDR2 YFSETQ. This CDR3 comprises 16 residues. The CDR3 is CASSTAGTGASYEQYF. In DNA, the CDR3 is TGCGCCAGCAGCACAGCCGGGACAGGGGCGTCATACGAGCAGTACTTC.

This chain joins TRBV5-1 and TRBJ2-5; the D gene is possibly TRBD2 (5 bases). CDR1 is SGHRS, CDR2 YFSETQ, per germline. Trimming shortened V by 4 bases and J by 1 base, and 11 bases separated the two germline ends. This CDR3 comprises 14 residues. Here the CDR3 reads CASSRRRSQETQYF. CDR3 DNA sequence: TGCGCCAGCAGCCGGAGGAGGTCCCAAGAGACCCAGTACTTC.

In the case of this clone: The sample holds other DNA sequences that translate to the same CDR3. The rearrangement joins TRBV6-1 to TRBJ1-2; D gene ambiguous. CDR1 and CDR2 from the germline V gene are MNHNS and SASEGT. With 2 bases removed from V and 6 bases from J, the gap between germline ends came to 13 bases. This CDR3 is built from 14 residues. The DNA for the CDR3 is TGTGCCAGCAGTGAACCCTACCTCTCGCATGGCTACACCTTC. Translating gives CASSEPYLSHGYTF.

V gene TRBV5-1 combines with J gene TRBJ2-1; TRBD2 agrees at 12 bases. The junction had 0 bases not matched to a gene; V was cut back by 0 bases and J by 8 bases. Per the germline V gene, CDR1 is SGHRS and CDR2 is YFSETQ. The CDR3 is 14 amino acids. This chain's CDR3 is CASSLGLAGDEQFF. CDR3 in DNA: TGCGCCAGCAGCTTGGGACTAGCGGGAGATGAGCAGTTCTTC. Together with reference TRBV5-1 and TRBJ2-1, the CDR3 gives the full variable domain: KAGVTQTPRYLIKTRGQQVTLSCSPISGHRSVSWYQQTPGQGLQFLFEYFSETQRNKGNFPGRFSGRQFSNSRSEMNVSTLELGDSALYLCASSLGLAGDEQFFGPGTRLTVL.

This clone was seen a single time. This chain uses TRBV7-2 with TRBJ2-1, with D perhaps TRBD2 (5 bases). This CDR3 is built from 16 residues. Germline CDR1 and CDR2: SGHTA and FQGNSA. Trimming took 5 bases from V and 6 from J, leaving 20 bases between them. In DNA, the CDR3 is TGTGCCAGCAGCCCGCCGCCTGGAGGTTTAAGCAATGAGCAGTTCTTC. As protein: CASSPPPGGLSNEQFF.

The chain has TRBV7-9 and TRBJ1-4; 7 bases fit TRBD1. This CDR3 has 15 amino acids. Unmatched junction bases numbered 6, after V lost 4 bases and J lost 4 bases. Germline-derived CDR1 and CDR2 are SEHNR and FQNEAQ (reference sequence). CDR3 in amino acids: CASSSQGVRNEKLFF. CDR3 DNA: TGTGCCAGCAGCTCCCAGGGGGTCCGTAATGAAAAACTGTTTTTT.

The chain has TRBV4-2 and TRBJ1-6; weak D call: TRBD1 (5 bases). Deletions cut 0 bases from V and 13 bases from J, with 22 bases between. Germline V gene data show CDR1 as LGHNA and CDR2 as YNFKEQ. CDR3 length equals 17 residues. In nucleotides, the CDR3 is TGTGCCAGCAGCCAAGAAGGGGATGCCGAGATCAGAACCCCCCTCCACTTT. It codes for CASSQEGDAEIRTPLHF.

The chain links TRBV7-9 to TRBJ2-7; 9 nucleotides align to TRBD1. The CDR3 has 17 residues. J gave up 5 bases and V 4 bases, and 15 bases lay outside the gene matches. Germline lookup yields CDR1 SEHNR and CDR2 FQNEAQ (reference sequence). CDR3 protein: CASSSPNRRDRDHEQYF. CDR3 DNA sequence: TGTGCCAGCAGCTCACCCAACCGCCGGGACAGGGACCACGAGCAGTACTTC.

The chain combines TRBV25-1 with TRBJ2-1, with TRBD1 as a possible D gene (5 bases). Trimming left V 5 bases short and J 4 bases short, with 9 bases between. The CDR3 sequence is 13 residues long. Germline-derived CDR1 and CDR2 are MGHDK and SYGVNS. CDR3 sequence (DNA): TGTGCCAGCAGTCTGACAGTTTACAATGAGCAGTTCTTC. It encodes CASSLTVYNEQFF.

The genes are TRBV7-6 and TRBJ2-6; 8 bases map to TRBD1. CDR3 length equals 18 residues. CDR1 and CDR2 from the germline V gene are SGHVS and FNYEAQ. J was trimmed by 4 bases and V by 5 bases; bases with no gene match: 13. Here the CDR3 reads CASSPQDRVALGANVLTF. The CDR3 coding sequence is TGTGCCAGCAGCCCCCAGGACAGGGTTGCGCTAGGGGCCAACGTCCTGACTTTC.

In its sample, this clone was seen once. The chain carries TRBV19 and TRBJ2-2; D is undetermined. The ends were cut back, 5 bases at V and 10 bases at J, with 14 bases in the middle. The CDR3 runs 13 residues. CDR1 and CDR2 from the germline V gene are LNHDA and SQIVND (reference sequence). The CDR3 coding sequence is TGTGCCAGTAGTCTCCACAGAGGCTTGGAGCTGTTTTTT. Protein: CASSLHRGLELFF.

This chain links TRBV5-1 with TRBJ2-1, with TRBD2 matching over 12 bases. Losses at the gene ends were 3 bases for V and 7 bases for J; bases not matched to a gene: 14. Germline V CDR1 and CDR2: SGHRS, YFSETQ. The CDR3 loop spans 18 amino acids. In DNA form, the CDR3 reads TGCGCCAGCAGCTCGTTGGGGGGACTAGCGGGTTCCCCTAATGAGCAGTTCTTC. Protein sequence: CASSSLGGLAGSPNEQFF.

The J gene is TRBJ2-1, the V gene TRBV28, with 10 bases identical to TRBD2. The germline V gene has CDR1 MDHEN and CDR2 SYDVKM. The ends lost 3 bases at V and 7 bases at J; junction bases unmatched: 3. This CDR3 comprises 14 residues. The chain's CDR3 is CASSFPSGSNEQFF. Written as DNA, the CDR3 is TGTGCCAGCAGTTTCCCTAGCGGGAGTAATGAGCAGTTCTTC.

V gene TRBV19 combines with J gene TRBJ2-5; D perhaps matches TRBD2 (6 bases). Trimming cost V 5 bases and J 5 bases, with 18 bases left between them. This CDR3 has 15 amino acids. The germline V gene has CDR1 LNHDA and CDR2 SQIVND (reference sequence). CDR3 nucleotide sequence: TGTGCCAGTAGTGCCCGGGACTTTAATCCGGAGACCCAGTACTTC. Encoded protein: CASSARDFNPETQYF. Looking up the rest from reference TRBV19 and TRBJ2-5 gives the full variable domain: DGGITQSPKYLFRKEGQNVTLSCEQNLNHDAMYWYRQDPGQGLRLIYYSQIVNDFQKGDIAEGYSVSREKKESFPLTVTSAQKNPTAFYLCASSARDFNPETQYFGPGTRLLVL.

This chain joins TRBV5-1 and TRBJ1-1; 8 bases map to TRBD1. Germline lookup yields CDR1 SGHRS and CDR2 YFSETQ. Trimming at V came to 4 bases and at J to 1 base, leaving 6 bases not matched to a gene. There are 15 residues in the CDR3. Here the CDR3 reads CASSTTGTGNTEAFF. The CDR3 region has the DNA TGCGCCAGCAGCACAACCGGGACAGGGAACACTGAAGCTTTCTTT.